This T cell receptor (beta chain) was identified in a study of blood T cell repertoires in COVID-19. Study at large: Sources were T cells, B-cell-depleted T cells, or PBMCs; the material itself was cDNA or gDNA.

Per the study methods: Cell counts per sample came from amplifying reference gene primers. TCRdb's table, derived via immunoSEQ multiplex PCR, lists solely in-frame clones and lacks some. V, J and clone size are those of that table, while D and trimming were read from the DNA. This table has about 30,000 clones, around 88% appearing once. The length of the CDR3 is 15 residues. Trimming cost V 5 bases and J 6 bases; bases outside gene matches: 9. Per the germline V gene, CDR1 is SGHNT and CDR2 is YENEEA. Material: peripheral blood. V usage is TRBV11-3 and J usage is TRBJ2-7, with 11 nucleotides matching TRBD1. This TCR derives from a human donor in a cohort sampled during active COVID-19. DNA for the CDR3: TGTGCCAGCAGCGTTACCGGGACAGGGGGTGGCGAGCAGTACTTC. The encoded protein is CASSVTGTGGGEQYF.